The sequence of this T cell receptor (beta chain) was determined in a study of human T cells and chemical hapten exposure. In the study overall: Patch tests delivered 0.01% DPC to the upper back and were evaluated at 6 days. Affected patients, primarily female, had alopecia areata, totalis or universalis. Study-wide results and limits: Alopecia was present in the donors, so their immune response may differ from healthy people's.

CDR1 and CDR2 from the germline V gene are MNHEY and SVGAGI. Deletions cut 2 bases from V and 8 bases from J, with 13 bases between. The CDR3 spans 14 residues. There are many counts of this clonotype. Its antigen is currently unknown. Time point indicated: patch test 1, 2 weeks after DPC sensitization. Stated treatment: therapeutic diphenylcyclopropenone sensitization with weekly scalp DPC. Total RNA was isolated from whole blood that had not been fractionated. TCRdb re-called the RACE reads through MiXCR, storing one row per CDR3 protein. The data show some 82,000 distinct CDR3 sequences, approximately 11% seen once.

The J gene is TRBJ1-5, the V gene TRBV6-5; D not resolved. The TCR comes from a woman aged 45 to 65 with alopecia areata. Some clones in this sample may be carry-over from other donors' samples. Sample: whole blood, taken in connection with sensitization to the hapten diphenylcyclopropenone (DPC). The CDR3 region is CASSYRVKKEPQHF. DNA of the CDR3: TGTGCCAGCAGTTACCGGGTTAAAAAAGAGCCCCAGCATTTT.